A selection of T cell receptor beta chains follows, all from one sample in a study of OX40 agonist ivuxolimab in advanced cancers. Clones were sequenced by immunoSEQ multiplex PCR, and TCRdb holds only the in-frame ones, with some missing. Here the sample spans some 71,000 clones, more than 80% being singletons. Sequences were derived from CD4+ or CD8+ T cells sorted from blood, sampled in a trial of the OX40 agonist ivuxolimab. The receptors stem from an adult with an advanced solid tumor such as melanoma, head and neck, liver or kidney cancer. The CDR3 runs from the conserved cysteine through the conserved F or W. A D gene is named only where the DNA matches it firmly. The listing skips clone size in some rows; elsewhere it reads once, few, many or a size class.

>TRBD1|NA|TRBV27|TRBJ2-1
TGTGCCAGCCGTTCCGTGACAGGGGTCTGGAGCTCCTACAATGAGCAGTTCTTC
CASRSVTGVWSSYNEQFF
>NA|NA|TRBV5-5|TRBJ1-5
TGTGCCAGCAGTCTGAGACAGGACTTGGGTTACAATCAGCCCCAGCATTTT
CASSLRQDLGYNQPQHF
>NA|NA|TRBV5-6|TRBJ2-1
TGTGCCAGCAGCTTCGGCTGGAGCTCCTACAATGAGCAGTTCTTC
CASSFGWSSYNEQFF
>TRBD1|NA|TRBV19|TRBJ2-2
TGTGCCAGTAGCCTGGGACAGGGCAACACCGGGGAGCTGTTTTTT
CASSLGQGNTGELFF
>TRBD1|NA|TRBV5-6|TRBJ1-2
TGTGCCAGCAGCTTCGCCGACAGGGCCCATGGCTACACCTTC
CASSFADRAHGYTF
>TRBD2|NA|TRBV10-3|TRBJ2-3
TGTGCCATCAGTGAGAGGGGGAGCGGGGGGGAAGCCACAGATACGCAGTATTTT
CAISERGSGGEATDTQYF
>NA|NA|TRBV6-5|TRBJ2-2
TGTGCCAGCAGAGGGACCCACACCGGGGAGCTGTTTTTT
CASRGTHTGELFF
>NA|NA|TRBV28|TRBJ2-5
TGTGCCAGCAGTTCACCCCCGTCAGGGGCTTTGGAGACCCAGTACTTC
CASSSPPSGALETQYF
>TRBD1|NA|TRBV5-4|TRBJ2-7
TGTGCCAGCAGTCCCCCTGGGTCCCTGACAGGGGAGCAGTACTTC
CASSPPGSLTGEQYF
>NA|NA|TRBV10-2|TRBJ1-1
TGCGCCAGAGGACAGACCCCGAACACTGAAGCTTTCTTT
CARGQTPNTEAFF
>NA|NA|TRBV4-1|TRBJ2-7
TGCGCCAGCAGCCAGTTGGGGCCCTACGAGCAGTACTTC
CASSQLGPYEQYF
>NA|NA|TRBV7-9|TRBJ2-5
TGTGCCAGCACTATGGAAGAGACCCAGTACTTC
CASTMEETQYF
>NA|NA|TRBV6-6|TRBJ2-7
TGTGCCAGCAGTACCTTGGCCAGCAGCTCCTACGAGCAGTACTTC
CASSTLASSSYEQYF
>NA|NA|TRBV27|TRBJ2-5
TGTGCCAGCAGTTCGATGACTAGTGTGGAGACCCAGTACTTC
CASSSMTSVETQYF
>NA|NA|TRBV5-4|TRBJ2-5
TGTGCCAGCAACATCCCGGGTGGCCTTCAAGAGACCCAGTACTTC
CASNIPGGLQETQYF
>NA|NA|TRBV10-3|TRBJ1-5
TGTGCCATCAGTGAGTCGGGAGGGACTAGCAATCAGCCCCAGCATTTT
CAISESGGTSNQPQHF
>NA|NA|TRBV5-1|TRBJ2-1
TGCGCCAGCAGCTTGGTGGGGGGTTACAATGAGCAGTTCTTC
CASSLVGGYNEQFF
>TRBD1|NA|TRBV28|TRBJ1-5
TGTGCCAGCAGCCCCGGCCGGACAGGAGTTAGCAATCAGCCCCAGCATTTT
CASSPGRTGVSNQPQHF
>TRBD1|NA|TRBV28|TRBJ1-6
TGTGCCAGCACCCAAGGGGGCCAGTATTCACCCCTCCACTTT
CASTQGGQYSPLHF
>TRBD1|NA|TRBV5-3|TRBJ1-1
TGTGCCAGAAGGAAACAGGGGGTTCATACTGAAGCTTTCTTT
CARRKQGVHTEAFF
>TRBD2|NA|TRBV29-1|TRBJ2-3
TGCAGCGTCTCGGGACTAGCGGGGGGCGCCACAGATACGCAGTATTTT
CSVSGLAGGATDTQYF
>NA|NA|TRBV2|TRBJ2-1
TGTGCCAGCAGTGAAGCGGGGCCCGTCTACAATGAGCAGTTCTTC
CASSEAGPVYNEQFF
>NA|NA|TRBV30|TRBJ2-1
TGTGCCTGGAGTTTTAGTGGGGGGGCCGTGAAGTTTCAGTTCTTC
CAWSFSGGAVKFQFF
>TRBD1|NA|TRBV6-5|TRBJ1-2
TGTGCCAGCAGTGACAGGGATGGCTACACCTTC
CASSDRDGYTF
>NA|NA|TRBV5-1|TRBJ2-3
TGCGCCAGCAGCTTGTGGGGTTTGGCCACAGATACGCAGTATTTT
CASSLWGLATDTQYF
>NA|NA|TRBV28|TRBJ2-1
TGTGCCAGCAGTTTGGGTCTACTACGAGGCGGGCAAGGTGAGCAGTTCTTC
CASSLGLLRGGQGEQFF
>TRBD2|NA|TRBV5-1|TRBJ2-7
TGCGCCAGCAGCCCCGCCTGGGGCGGGGGGGCCTACGAGCAGTACTTC
CASSPAWGGGAYEQYF
>NA|NA|TRBV10-2|TRBJ2-2
TGCGCCAGCGGACCATTTAGGACAGTTAGGAACACCGGGGAGCTGTTTTTT
CASGPFRTVRNTGELFF
>NA|NA|TRBV5-5|TRBJ1-2
TGTGCCAGCAGCTTGGACATCGGTGGAGGCTACACCTTC
CASSLDIGGGYTF
>NA|NA|TRBV2|TRBJ1-6
TGTGCCAGCAGTGAACTGCAGGGGACCCTTTCACCCCTCCACTTT
CASSELQGTLSPLHF
>TRBD2|NA|TRBV11-2|TRBJ2-3
TGTGCCAGCAGCCCCGGGGGGGATACGCAGTATTTT
CASSPGGDTQYF
>NA|few|TRBV30|TRBJ1-1
TGTGCCTGGGGGAACACTGAAGCTTTCTTT
CAWGNTEAFF